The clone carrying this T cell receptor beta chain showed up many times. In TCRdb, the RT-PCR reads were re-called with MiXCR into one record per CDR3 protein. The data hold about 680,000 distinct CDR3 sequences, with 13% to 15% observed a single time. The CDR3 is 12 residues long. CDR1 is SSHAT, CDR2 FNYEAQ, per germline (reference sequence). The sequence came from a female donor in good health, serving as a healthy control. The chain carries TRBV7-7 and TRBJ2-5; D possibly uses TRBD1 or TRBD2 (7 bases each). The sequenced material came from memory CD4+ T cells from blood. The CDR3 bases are TGTGCTAGCGGGCACAGGGGAGAGACCCAGTACTTC. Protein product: CASGHRGETQYF.